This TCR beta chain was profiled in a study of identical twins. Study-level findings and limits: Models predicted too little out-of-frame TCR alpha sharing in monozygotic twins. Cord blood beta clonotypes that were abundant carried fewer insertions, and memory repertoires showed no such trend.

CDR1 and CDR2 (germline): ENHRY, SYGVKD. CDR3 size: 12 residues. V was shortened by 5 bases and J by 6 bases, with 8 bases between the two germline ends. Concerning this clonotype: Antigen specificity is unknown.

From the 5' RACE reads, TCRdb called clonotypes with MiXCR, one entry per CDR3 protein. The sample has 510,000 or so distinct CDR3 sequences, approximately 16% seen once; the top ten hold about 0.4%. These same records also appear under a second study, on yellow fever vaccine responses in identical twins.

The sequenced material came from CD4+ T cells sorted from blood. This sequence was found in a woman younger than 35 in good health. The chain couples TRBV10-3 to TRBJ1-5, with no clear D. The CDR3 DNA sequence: TGTGCCATCAGTATCACCGGTCAGCCCCAGCATTTT. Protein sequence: CAISITGQPQHF.